The 31 T cell receptor beta chains below come from one sample, sequenced in a study of T cells after posttransplantation cyclophosphamide. The assay was immunoSEQ multiplex PCR, and TCRdb's table has in-frame clones only and misses some. The sample comprises about 5,400 clones, around 93% of which are singletons, and approximately 1.4% rests with the top ten. Sequenced material: CD4+ T cells sorted from bone marrow. The receptors shown here come from a woman aged 60-75 years in good health, CMV-negative, and a related stem cell transplant donor.

The chain uses TRBV10-3 and TRBJ2-7; possible D gene TRBD1, 6 bases. Germline CDR1 reads ENHRY; CDR2 reads SYGVKD. This CDR3 is built from 19 residues. Between the trimmed V and J ends, which lost 7 bases and 3 bases, there was a span of 31 bases. CDR3 DNA sequence: TGTGCCATCACTGACTACGACCTCCCCGGGACATTAGAACTCTACGAGCAGTACGTC. The encoded protein is CAITDYDLPGTLELYEQYV.

The V and J genes are TRBV19 and TRBJ2-2, with 7 bases lining up with TRBD2. The CDR3 has 17 amino acids. V trimming: 4 bases; J trimming: 1 base; junction bases outside the gene matches: 9. The V gene's germline CDR1 is LNHDA and CDR2 SQIVND (reference sequence). CDR3 bases: TGTGCCAGTAGTAAGGAAATTGGCGGGGGGAACACCGGGGAGCTGTTTTTT. Protein product: CASSKEIGGGNTGELFF. The full variable domain, in which reference TRBV19 and TRBJ2-2 provide the parts outside the CDR3, is DGGITQSPKYLFRKEGQNVTLSCEQNLNHDAMYWYRQDPGQGLRLIYYSQIVNDFQKGDIAEGYSVSREKKESFPLTVTSAQKNPTAFYLCASSKEIGGGNTGELFFGEGSRLTVL.

The CDR3 DNA is TGTGCCAGCAGCCCCCGACAGGGGACGTGGACCGGGGAGCTGTTTTTT. This codes for CASSPRQGTWTGELFF. This sequence joins TRBV11-2 and TRBJ2-2; 8 bases map to TRBD1. The germline V gene has CDR1 SGHAT and CDR2 FQNNGV. This CDR3 comprises 16 residues. V shed 5 bases, J shed 5 bases, and the junction held 10 bases outside the gene matches.

The rearrangement joins TRBV5-8 to TRBJ2-5; possibly TRBD1 or TRBD2 for D (5 bases each). Judging by the DNA end, TRBJ2-7 fits better; the J call may be wrong. The CDR3 extends over 15 amino acids. CDR1 SGHTS and CDR2 YDEGEE come from the germline V gene. CDR3 coding DNA: TGTGCCAGCAGCCTAGGAGGCCAGGGATCTAGCGAGCAGTACTTC. It encodes CASSLGGQGSSEQYF.

This clone came up once. The chain recombines TRBV5-7 with TRBJ2-3; no clear D gene. TRBV5-7 is noted as an ORF with a role that remains uncertain. V gave up 0 bases and J gave up 7 bases, with 3 bases separating them. The CDR3 runs 11 residues. In nucleotides, the CDR3 is TGTGCCAGCAGCTTGGAGCATACGCAGTATTTT. It is translated as CASSLEHTQYF.

The CDR3: CASSSTGNQPQHF. Written as DNA, the CDR3 is TGTGCCAGCAGTTCGACAGGCAATCAGCCCCAGCATTTT. The chain combines TRBV6-6 with TRBJ1-5; a weak D match, TRBD1 (5 bases). CDR3 size: 13 residues. Germline CDR1 and CDR2: MNHNY and SVGAGI (reference sequence). The V and J ends lost 4 bases and 2 bases respectively, with 6 bases between them.

V is TRBV19 and J is TRBJ2-7, with D possibly TRBD1 on 5 matching bases. The germline V gene encodes CDR1 LNHDA and CDR2 SQIVND (reference sequence). There are 13 residues in the CDR3. The ends were cut back, 3 bases at V and 1 base at J, with 7 bases in the middle. CDR3 in DNA: TGTGCCAGTAGTATGCAGGGTTCCTACGAGCAGTACTTC. It is translated as CASSMQGSYEQYF.

The rearrangement links TRBV7-9 to TRBJ1-2; D is unclear. With 5 bases removed from V and 4 bases from J, the gap between germline ends came to 14 bases. Germline assignment: CDR1 SEHNR and CDR2 FQNEAQ (reference sequence). The CDR3 has 14 amino acids. The CDR3 loop is CASSPGRTLYGYTF. CDR3 DNA: TGTGCCAGCAGCCCAGGACGGACTCTCTATGGCTACACCTTC.

The chain uses TRBV6-1 and TRBJ1-4; 7 nucleotides agree with TRBD1. Germline V gives CDR1 MNHNS, CDR2 SASEGT. After removal of 8 bases from V and 11 bases from J, the junction contained 8 bases not matched to a gene. CDR3 length equals 12 residues. Written as DNA, the CDR3 is TGTGCCAGCGCCGACAGGGCGCGGAAACTGTTTTTT. Its translation: CASADRARKLFF.

The chain links TRBV28 to TRBJ1-1; D is ambiguous. The length of the CDR3 is 13 residues. Trimming cost V 5 bases and J 7 bases, with 14 bases left between them. CDR1 and CDR2 from the germline V gene are MDHEN and SYDVKM. The DNA for the CDR3 is TGTGCCAGCAGTCAAATCGGGCGGGGTGAAGCTTTCTTT. Protein product: CASSQIGRGEAFF.

V and J are TRBV28 and TRBJ2-3; TRBD1 agrees at 9 bases. This CDR3 region has 15 residues. J gave up 3 bases and V 5 bases, and 6 bases lay outside the gene matches. Germline V gene data show CDR1 as MDHEN and CDR2 as SYDVKM. The CDR3 loop is CASSPRGQGTDTQYF. The CDR3, as DNA: TGTGCCAGCAGTCCGAGGGGACAGGGTACAGATACGCAGTATTTT.

This sequence joins TRBV2 and TRBJ2-5; 8 positions agree with TRBD2. The junction had 6 bases not matched to a gene; V was cut back by 2 bases and J by 1 base. Per germline, CDR1 SNHLY and CDR2 FYNNEI. This CDR3 has 16 amino acids. CDR3: CASSETIAGPQETQYF. DNA for the CDR3: TGTGCCAGCAGTGAAACCATAGCGGGGCCCCAAGAGACCCAGTACTTC.

The CDR3 DNA reads as TGTGCCAGCAGTCCAGGGACAATGAGCACAGATACGCAGTATTTT. It is translated as CASSPGTMSTDTQYF. The gene calls are TRBV6-4 and TRBJ2-3; TRBD1 might be the D (6 bases). The CDR3 contains 15 residues. Germline lookup yields CDR1 MRHNA and CDR2 SNTAGT. Trimming stripped 5 bases from V and 0 bases from J, with 12 bases between.

This clone was detected only once. V usage is TRBV30 and J usage is TRBJ2-3, with 7 bases lining up with TRBD1. Germline CDR1 and CDR2: GTSNPN and SVGIG (reference sequence). The CDR3 runs to 16 residues. J lost 6 bases, V lost 1 base, and 13 bases had no gene match. CDR3 sequence: CAWSGTTGFWGDTQYF. The DNA for the CDR3 is TGTGCCTGGAGTGGAACGACAGGGTTTTGGGGCGATACGCAGTATTTT.

The chain is built from TRBV5-1 and TRBJ2-7; 8 bases are a match to TRBD1. V shed 0 bases and J 2 bases; nucleotides not matched to a gene: 7. The CDR3 totals 16 residues. Per germline, CDR1 SGHRS and CDR2 YFSETQ. The CDR3 loop is CASSLGGTGQTYEQYF. The CDR3 DNA follows: TGCGCCAGCAGCTTGGGGGGGACAGGCCAAACCTACGAGCAGTACTTC.

V usage is TRBV28 and J usage is TRBJ1-2; 7 bases are a match to TRBD1. With V trimmed by 7 bases and J by 4 bases, 12 bases remained unmatched. The germline V gene has CDR1 MDHEN and CDR2 SYDVKM. The CDR3 sequence is 15 residues long. The CDR3 sequence is CASTKGGGGSYGYTF. DNA of the CDR3: TGTGCCAGCACCAAAGGAGGGGGCGGGTCCTATGGCTACACCTTC.

In DNA, the CDR3 is TGTGCCAGCAGTGAACGGGGGGCCTATGGCTACACCTTC. This codes for CASSERGAYGYTF. This sequence joins TRBV6-1 and TRBJ1-2, with TRBD1 as a possible D gene (6 bases). This CDR3 has 13 amino acids. V was clipped by 2 bases and J by 4 bases, with 8 bases between them. Germline CDR1 is MNHNS and CDR2 is SASEGT.

The genes are TRBV7-3 and TRBJ2-3; 9 positions match TRBD2. The length of the CDR3 is 16 residues. With 4 bases clipped from V and 5 bases from J, the junction kept 10 bases outside the gene matches. Germline assignment: CDR1 SGHTA and CDR2 FQGTGA. CDR3 residues: CASSSIAGARRDTQYF. The CDR3 region has the DNA TGTGCCAGCAGCTCAATAGCGGGAGCGCGCAGAGATACGCAGTATTTT.

This chain uses TRBV6-5 with TRBJ1-2; TRBD1 matches at 10 bases. The germline CDR1 and CDR2 sequences are MNHEY and SVGAGI. The CDR3 loop spans 15 amino acids. V was clipped by 10 bases and J by 7 bases; unmatched bases: 15. The DNA for the CDR3 is TGTGCCATAAAAACCGGGGACAGGGGCGATGGTGGCTACACCTTC. It translates to CAIKTGDRGDGGYTF.

J is TRBJ2-3 and V is TRBV7-9, with TRBD2 matching 9 bases. The CDR3 runs 16 residues. The germline V gene has CDR1 SEHNR and CDR2 FQNEAQ (reference sequence). The ends lost 1 base at V and 2 bases at J; junction bases unmatched: 4. The CDR3: CASSLVASGATDTQYF. The CDR3 DNA is TGTGCCAGCAGCTTAGTCGCTAGCGGGGCCACAGATACGCAGTATTTT.

The chain joins TRBV29-1 to TRBJ2-2; TRBD1 matches at 10 bases. V dropped 7 bases and J dropped 5; count of bases not matched to a gene: 4. This CDR3 comprises 13 residues. The germline V gene has CDR1 SQVTM and CDR2 ANQGSEA. CDR3 in DNA: TGCAGCGCTCGGACAGGGGGAACCGGGGAGCTGTTTTTT. Amino acids: CSARTGGTGELFF.

Notes on this clone: Compared with germline, one end of the junction differs, possibly owing to a read error. The DNA of the CDR3 is TGTGCCAGCAGTGAACTGAGACAGCACACTAATGGAAAACTGTTTTTT. Its protein product is CASSELRQHTNGKLFF. The chain recombines TRBV2 with TRBJ1-4, with a possible D match to TRBD1 (5 bases). CDR3 length: 16 residues. The germline V gene encodes CDR1 SNHLY and CDR2 FYNNEI.

The chain couples TRBV19 to TRBJ1-1, with D possibly being TRBD1 (6 bases). This CDR3 region has 16 residues. The V and J ends lost 6 bases and 1 base respectively, with 18 bases between them. Germline CDR1 reads LNHDA; CDR2 reads SQIVND (reference sequence). In DNA, the CDR3 is TGTGCCAGTAGGGGGGACCCCGGGACAAAGAACACTGAAGCTTTCTTT. This sequence encodes CASRGDPGTKNTEAFF.

The chain employs TRBV18 and TRBJ2-7; no firm D call. Trimming took off 8 bases at V and 0 bases at J, with 14 bases between the two ends. The CDR3 covers 14 residues. Germline assignment: CDR1 KGHSH and CDR2 LQKENI. The CDR3 bases are TGTGCCAGCGCGACGGTAAGGGACTCCTACGAGCAGTACGTC. Its protein is CASATVRDSYEQYV.

The chain's CDR3 is CASRIQGINEKLFF. The CDR3 nucleotides read TGTGCCAGTAGAATACAGGGGATTAATGAAAAACTGTTTTTT. The genes are TRBV19 and TRBJ1-4; 7 bases map to TRBD1. After removal of 6 bases from V and 4 bases from J, the junction contained 5 bases not matched to a gene. Germline lookup yields CDR1 LNHDA and CDR2 SQIVND (reference sequence). This CDR3 is 14 amino acids long.

The chain combines TRBV7-8 with TRBJ2-1; TRBD2 matches at 7 bases. The CDR3 consists of 16 residues. Looked up from germline, CDR1 is SGHVS and CDR2 is FQNEAQ. V was pared by 5 bases and J by 4 bases, with 11 bases of the junction left unmatched. The CDR3 region is CASSPFGSGRYNEQFF. The CDR3, as DNA: TGTGCCAGCAGCCCTTTTGGTAGCGGGCGTTACAATGAGCAGTTCTTC. Filled out from reference TRBV7-8 and TRBJ2-1, the complete variable domain reads GAGVSQSPRYKVAKRGQDVALRCDPISGHVSLFWYQQALGQGPEFLTYFQNEAQLDKSGLPSDRFFAERPEGSVSTLKIQRTQQEDSAVYLCASSPFGSGRYNEQFFGPGTRLTVL.

V and J are TRBV7-2 and TRBJ2-5, with TRBD1 as a possible D gene (6 bases). The germline gives CDR1 SGHTA, CDR2 FQGNSA. The CDR3 covers 13 residues. Trimming stripped 5 bases from V and 5 bases from J, with 12 bases between. CDR3 sequence (DNA): TGTGCCAGCAGCGGGGGCAGGGTCGAGACCCAGTACTTC. Its protein is CASSGGRVETQYF.

The DNA for the CDR3 is TGTGCCAGCTCACGGATTAGGGGTAGCAATCAGCCCCAGCATTTT. This gives the protein CASSRIRGSNQPQHF. This rearrangement joins TRBV18 to TRBJ1-5; maybe TRBD1 (5 bases). The CDR3 sequence is 15 residues long. V lost 4 bases and J 0 bases, leaving 10 bases between the germline ends. Germline loops: CDR1 KGHSH, CDR2 LQKENI.

The V call is TRBV11-1, the J call TRBJ1-2; the D gene is possibly TRBD1 (5 bases). Germline V gene data show CDR1 as SGHAT and CDR2 as FQDESV (reference sequence). The germline V and J ends were trimmed by 5 bases and 3 bases, with 10 bases remaining between them. The length of the CDR3 is 13 residues. The DNA for the CDR3 is TGTGCCAGCAGCCCGACAGCCGACTATGGCTACACCTTC. Protein sequence: CASSPTADYGYTF. The full variable domain, in which reference TRBV11-1 and TRBJ1-2 provide the parts outside the CDR3, is EAEVAQSPRYKITEKSQAVAFWCDPISGHATLYWYRQILGQGPELLVQFQDESVVDDSQLPKDRFSAERLKGVDSTLKIQPAELGDSAMYLCASSPTADYGYTFGSGTRLTVV.

V gene TRBV7-6 combines with J gene TRBJ2-3; D unresolved. The CDR3 contains 14 residues. Trimming pared 1 base from V and 5 bases from J, leaving 10 bases between. Germline loops: CDR1 SGHVS, CDR2 FNYEAQ. Here the CDR3 reads CASSLGSFGDTQYF. CDR3 nucleotides: TGTGCCAGCAGCTTAGGGAGTTTCGGAGATACGCAGTATTTT.

The V gene is TRBV6-5, the J gene TRBJ1-5, with D maybe TRBD1 (5 bases). V shed 5 bases and J shed 0 bases, with 8 bases lying between them. Germline lookup yields CDR1 MNHEY and CDR2 SVGAGI. The CDR3 sequence is 14 residues long. The CDR3 bases are TGTGCCAGCAGTGCCGGGGGTAGCAATCAGCCCCAGCATTTT. It translates to CASSAGGSNQPQHF.